This T cell receptor beta chain was observed in a study of beta chain features in type 1 diabetes. Whole-study findings and limits: The study found that naive, central memory and Treg TCRB repertoires appeared more similar in patients than in healthy donors.

There are 14 residues in the CDR3. Trimming at V came to 3 bases and at J to 4 bases, leaving 8 bases not matched to a gene. Germline V gives CDR1 SQVTM, CDR2 ANQGSEA. Isolation of CD4+ naive, central memory, regulatory and stem cell-like memory cells was achieved by sorting via CD45RO/CCR7/CD25/CD127/CD95/CD27. Reverse transcribing all isolated RNA meant expressed TCRB transcripts were sequenced. Naive, central memory and regulatory T cell samples yielded approximately 3.3 million reads on average. Measured with immunoSEQ multiplex PCR; TCRdb has only the in-frame clones, and not every one. The repertoire consists of under 200,000 clones, with approximately 8.1% occurring once and the leading ten covering 0.55% to 0.75%. This clone has just a few counts. Antigen: not known.

The rearrangement uses TRBV29-1 and TRBJ1-2; 7 nucleotides align to TRBD1. The sample comprised central memory CD4+ T cells from blood. This TCR was recovered from a man younger than 30 in good health. The CDR3 DNA reads as TGCAGCGTTGATAGGACAGGTCAAGGCTATGGCTACACCTTC. Its protein is CSVDRTGQGYGYTF.